The clone carrying this T cell receptor (beta chain) was observed once. This sample was included in a study of blood T cell repertoires in COVID-19. Turning to the study itself: Samples representing acute and convalescent COVID-19 were sourced from the United States, Italy and Spain. T cells, B-cell-depleted T cells, or PBMCs provided the cDNA or gDNA that served as material.

How the authors handled the data: Reference gene primers were amplified, and this amplification served to estimate nucleated cell counts. The protocol was immunoSEQ multiplex PCR, while the TCRdb copy is restricted to in-frame clones and leaves out a portion. The V and J calls and clone size are taken from that table; D and trimming were inferred from the DNA. The data hold some 240,000 clones, with 86% observed a single time. V shed 5 bases and J shed 0 bases, with 13 bases lying between them. Germline loops: CDR1 MNHEY, CDR2 SVGAGI. The CDR3 contains 15 residues. Cohorts were assigned according to the clinical history that participants reported.

The TCR was taken from a woman aged 40 to 49 with acute COVID-19. Sequenced input: PBMCs or T cells enriched from blood (not recorded which). V gene TRBV6-5 combines with J gene TRBJ1-1, with D perhaps matching TRBD1 (6 bases). The CDR3 is CASSPLRGMNTEAFF. CDR3 bases: TGTGCCAGCAGTCCCCTCAGGGGTATGAACACTGAAGCTTTCTTT.